This T cell receptor beta chain was obtained from a study of Graves' ophthalmopathy and Graves' hyperthyroidism. The TCR beta CDR3 regions underwent amplification from RNA transcripts. RT-PCR with HTBI primers came first, then second-round multiplex PCR. From the multiplex PCR reads, TCRdb called clonotypes with MiXCR, one entry per CDR3 protein. The sample lists 170,000 or so distinct CDR3 sequences, approximately 40% occurring once. This clonotype was picked up many times. Its antigen is still unknown. Study-level findings and limits: Classification of ophthalmopathy versus stable hyperthyroidism by a 13-signature model yielded approximately 90% sensitivity and around 77% specificity.

This CDR3 is built from 14 residues. Germline lookup yields CDR1 MDHEN and CDR2 SYDVKM. Germline trimming cut 6 bases from V and 4 bases from J; bases unmatched to any gene: 8. The rearrangement uses TRBV28 and TRBJ1-1; 7 bases are shared with TRBD1. This clonotype was obtained from a middle-aged woman with Graves' ophthalmopathy. The source material was peripheral blood. This CDR3 is CASSRADRATEAFF. The DNA for the CDR3 is TGTGCCAGCAGCCGAGCTGACAGGGCCACTGAAGCTTTCTTT.